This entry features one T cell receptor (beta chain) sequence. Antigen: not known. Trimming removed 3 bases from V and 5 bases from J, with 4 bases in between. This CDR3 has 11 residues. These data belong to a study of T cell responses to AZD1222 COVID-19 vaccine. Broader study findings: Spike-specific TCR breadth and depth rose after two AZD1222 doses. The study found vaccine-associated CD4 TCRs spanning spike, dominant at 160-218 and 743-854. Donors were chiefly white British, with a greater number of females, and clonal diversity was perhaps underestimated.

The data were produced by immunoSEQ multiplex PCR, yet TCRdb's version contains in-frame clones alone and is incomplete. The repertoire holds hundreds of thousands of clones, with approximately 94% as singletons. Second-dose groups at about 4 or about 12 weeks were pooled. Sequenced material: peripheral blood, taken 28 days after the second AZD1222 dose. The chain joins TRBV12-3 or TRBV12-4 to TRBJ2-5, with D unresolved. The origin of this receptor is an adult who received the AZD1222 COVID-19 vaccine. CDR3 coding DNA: TGTGCCAGCAGTTTTCTTGAGACCCAGTACTTC. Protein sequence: CASSFLETQYF.